This T cell receptor (beta chain) was documented in a study of tumor-infiltrating lymphocytes in primary liver carcinoma. V was clipped by 4 bases and J by 2 bases, with 0 bases between them. In germline, CDR1 is SGHRS, CDR2 YFSETQ. The CDR3 contains 11 residues. The authors took blood RNA from unsorted whole blood and also extracted germline DNA. A constant-region primer served to make TCR beta cDNA from roughly 460 ng total RNA. Modified slightly, ARM-PCR produced TCR beta libraries over three nested multiplex PCR rounds. Running 9 to 11 cycles apiece, the first two PCR rounds relied on TRBV1-TRBV30 forward primers together with a C-beta reverse primer. TCRdb processed the multiplex PCR reads anew with MiXCR; each CDR3 protein has one entry. The sample includes 180,000 or so distinct CDR3 sequences, 60% seen only once; the top ten take around three quarters.

The sequence was obtained from a man aged 40-55 years with primary liver carcinoma and hepatitis B virus infection. This chain connects TRBV5-1 to TRBJ2-2, with D hard to call. The specimen sequenced was peripheral blood. Here the CDR3 reads CASSNTGELFF. The CDR3 DNA follows: TGCGCCAGCAGCAACACCGGGGAGCTGTTTTTT.